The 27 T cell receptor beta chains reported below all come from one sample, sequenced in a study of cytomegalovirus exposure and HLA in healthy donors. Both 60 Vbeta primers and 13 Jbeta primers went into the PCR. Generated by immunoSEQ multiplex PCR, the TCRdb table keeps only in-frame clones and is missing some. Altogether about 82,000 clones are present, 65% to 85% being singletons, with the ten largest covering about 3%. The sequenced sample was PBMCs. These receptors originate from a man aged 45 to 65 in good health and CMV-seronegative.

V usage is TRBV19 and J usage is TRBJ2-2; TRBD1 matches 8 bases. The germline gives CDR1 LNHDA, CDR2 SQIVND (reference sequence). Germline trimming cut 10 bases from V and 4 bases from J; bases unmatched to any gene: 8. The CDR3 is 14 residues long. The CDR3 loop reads CATGDRGFTGELFF. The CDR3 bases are TGTGCCACCGGAGACAGGGGATTCACCGGGGAGCTGTTTTTT.

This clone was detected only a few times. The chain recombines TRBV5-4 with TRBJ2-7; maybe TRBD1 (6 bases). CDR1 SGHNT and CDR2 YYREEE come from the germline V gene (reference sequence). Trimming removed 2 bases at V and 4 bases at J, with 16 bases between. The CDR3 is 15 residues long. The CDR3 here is CASSFGGLTEYEQYF. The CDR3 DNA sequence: TGTGCCAGCAGCTTTGGGGGCCTCACGGAGTACGAGCAGTACTTC. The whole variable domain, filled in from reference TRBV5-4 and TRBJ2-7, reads ETGVTQSPTHLIKTRGQQVTLRCSSQSGHNTVSWYQQALGQGPQFIFQYYREEENGRGNFPPRFSGLQFPNYSSELNVNALELDDSALYLCASSFGGLTEYEQYFGPGTRLTVT.

CDR3 loop: CASSPDRGRPRELFF. The CDR3 DNA is TGTGCCAGCAGCCCCGACAGGGGCCGGCCCAGGGAGCTGTTTTTT. J is TRBJ2-2 and V is TRBV7-2, with 8 bases fitting TRBD1. The V and J ends lost 5 bases and 9 bases, in that order; junction bases with no gene match: 11. The CDR3 runs 15 residues. In germline, CDR1 is SGHTA, CDR2 FQGNSA.

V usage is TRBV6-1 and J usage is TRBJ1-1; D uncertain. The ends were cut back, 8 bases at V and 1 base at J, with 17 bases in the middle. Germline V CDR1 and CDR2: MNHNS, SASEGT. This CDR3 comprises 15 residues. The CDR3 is CASSHHLGANTEAFF. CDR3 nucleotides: TGTGCCAGCTCCCACCATCTCGGAGCGAACACTGAAGCTTTCTTT.

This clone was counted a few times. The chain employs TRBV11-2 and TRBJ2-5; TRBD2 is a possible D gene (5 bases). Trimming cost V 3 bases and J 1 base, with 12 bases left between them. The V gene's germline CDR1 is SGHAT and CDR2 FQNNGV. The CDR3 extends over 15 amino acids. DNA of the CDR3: TGTGCCAGCAGCTTCCCCGGACTCTTCCAAGAGACCCAGTACTTC. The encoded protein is CASSFPGLFQETQYF.

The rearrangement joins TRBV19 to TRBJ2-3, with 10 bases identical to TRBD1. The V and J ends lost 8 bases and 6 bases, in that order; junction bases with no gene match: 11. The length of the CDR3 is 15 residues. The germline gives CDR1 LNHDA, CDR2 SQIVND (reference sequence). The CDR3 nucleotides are TGTGCCAGTGGATCGACAGGGGGCAATTCGGATACGCAGTATTTT. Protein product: CASGSTGGNSDTQYF.

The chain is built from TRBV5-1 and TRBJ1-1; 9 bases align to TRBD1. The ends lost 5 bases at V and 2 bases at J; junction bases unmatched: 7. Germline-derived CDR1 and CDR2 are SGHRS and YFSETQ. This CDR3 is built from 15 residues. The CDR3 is CASRLRTGVNTEAFF. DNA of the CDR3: TGCGCCAGCAGGTTGCGGACAGGGGTTAACACTGAAGCTTTCTTT.

The CDR3, as DNA: TGTGCCATCAGGCCTGGACAGGGAAACATTCAGTACTTC. Residues: CAIRPGQGNIQYF. The chain carries TRBV10-3 and TRBJ2-4, with 8 bases lining up with TRBD1. Looked up from germline, CDR1 is ENHRY and CDR2 is SYGVKD. The ends lost 6 bases at V and 6 bases at J; junction bases unmatched: 4. The CDR3 is 13 amino acids.

Written as DNA, the CDR3 is TGTGCCAGCAGCCATCTCCAGACTAGCGGGGGGGCGGGAGATACGCAGTATTTT. This translates into CASSHLQTSGGAGDTQYF. The chain is built from TRBV4-2 and TRBJ2-3, with TRBD2 matching over 14 bases. Germline CDR1 is LGHNA and CDR2 is YNFKEQ. This CDR3 is 18 amino acids long. After removal of 3 bases from V and 5 bases from J, the junction contained 10 bases not matched to a gene.

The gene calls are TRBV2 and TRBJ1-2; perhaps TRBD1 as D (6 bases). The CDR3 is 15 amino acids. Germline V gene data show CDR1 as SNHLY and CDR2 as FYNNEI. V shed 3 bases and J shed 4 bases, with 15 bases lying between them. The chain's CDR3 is CASSDAFSGAYGYTF. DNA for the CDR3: TGTGCCAGCAGTGACGCGTTCTCAGGGGCCTATGGCTACACCTTC.

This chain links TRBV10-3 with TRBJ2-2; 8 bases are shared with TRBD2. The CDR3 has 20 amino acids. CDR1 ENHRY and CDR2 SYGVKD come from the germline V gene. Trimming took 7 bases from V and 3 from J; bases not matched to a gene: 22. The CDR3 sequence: CAITILFGNSGVTYTGELFF. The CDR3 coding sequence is TGTGCCATCACCATCCTCTTTGGCAATAGCGGGGTGACCTACACCGGGGAGCTGTTTTTT.

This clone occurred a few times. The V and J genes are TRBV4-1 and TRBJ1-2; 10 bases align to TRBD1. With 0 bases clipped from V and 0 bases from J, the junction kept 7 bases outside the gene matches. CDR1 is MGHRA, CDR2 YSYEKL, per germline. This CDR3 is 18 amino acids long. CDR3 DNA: TGCGCCAGCAGCCAAGATCCGGGACAGGGGATTTCTAACTATGGCTACACCTTC. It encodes CASSQDPGQGISNYGYTF.

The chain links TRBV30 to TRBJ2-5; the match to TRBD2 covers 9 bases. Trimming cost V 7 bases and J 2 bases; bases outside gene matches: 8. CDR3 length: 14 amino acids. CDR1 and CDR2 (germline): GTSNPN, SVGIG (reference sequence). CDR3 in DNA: TGTGCCTACAGTAGCGGGGGAACTCAAGAGACCCAGTACTTC. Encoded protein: CAYSSGGTQETQYF.

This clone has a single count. The CDR3 reads CASSRGRGGTFF. The CDR3 DNA reads TGTGCCAGCAGTAGGGGGAGGGGAGGAACTTTCTTT. V gene TRBV7-9 combines with J gene TRBJ1-1, with D perhaps TRBD1 (6 bases). Germline CDR1 and CDR2: SEHNR and FQNEAQ (reference sequence). Trimming cost V 6 bases and J 12 bases, with 17 bases left between them. This CDR3 has 12 residues.

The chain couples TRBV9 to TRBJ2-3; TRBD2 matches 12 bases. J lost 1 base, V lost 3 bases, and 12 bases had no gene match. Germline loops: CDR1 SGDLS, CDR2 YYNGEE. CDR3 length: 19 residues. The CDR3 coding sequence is TGTGCCAGCAGCGCCTCGGGACTAGCGGGCACCCGGGGCACAGATACGCAGTATTTT. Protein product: CASSASGLAGTRGTDTQYF.

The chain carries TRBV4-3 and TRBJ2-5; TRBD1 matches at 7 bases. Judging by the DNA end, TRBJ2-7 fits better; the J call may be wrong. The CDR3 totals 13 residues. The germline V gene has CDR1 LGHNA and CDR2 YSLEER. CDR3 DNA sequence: TGCGCCAGCAGCCAGCGACAGGGTACCGAGCAGTACTTC. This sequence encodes CASSQRQGTEQYF.

The CDR3, as DNA: TGTGCCTCCAAGGTTGGCGGGGGGGCCCTCAGCGAGCAGTACTTC. Translated, it gives CASKVGGGALSEQYF. The chain is built from TRBV5-4 and TRBJ2-7; 9 bases fit TRBD2. Germline values: CDR1 SGHNT, CDR2 YYREEE (reference sequence). The V gene end was trimmed by 10 bases and the J gene end by 6 bases; junction bases not matched to a gene: 17. The CDR3 length is 15 residues.

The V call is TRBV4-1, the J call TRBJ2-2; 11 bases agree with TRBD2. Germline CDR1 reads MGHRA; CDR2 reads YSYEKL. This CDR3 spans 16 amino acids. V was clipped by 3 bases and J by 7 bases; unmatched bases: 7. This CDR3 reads CASSHLAGGPRGELFF. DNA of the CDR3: TGCGCCAGCAGCCACTTAGCGGGGGGGCCGCGCGGGGAGCTGTTTTTT.

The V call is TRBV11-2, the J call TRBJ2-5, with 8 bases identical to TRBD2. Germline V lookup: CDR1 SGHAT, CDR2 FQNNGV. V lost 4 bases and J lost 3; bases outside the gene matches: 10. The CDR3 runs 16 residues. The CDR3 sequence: CASSSGGFPGKETQYF. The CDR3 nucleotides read TGTGCCAGCAGCTCGGGGGGGTTCCCTGGAAAAGAGACCCAGTACTTC.

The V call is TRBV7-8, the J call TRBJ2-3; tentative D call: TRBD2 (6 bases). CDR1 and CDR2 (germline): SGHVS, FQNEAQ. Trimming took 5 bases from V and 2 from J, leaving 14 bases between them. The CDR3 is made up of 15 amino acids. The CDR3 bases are TGTGCCAGCAGCCCACTAGCAGTAAACACAGATACGCAGTATTTT. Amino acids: CASSPLAVNTDTQYF.

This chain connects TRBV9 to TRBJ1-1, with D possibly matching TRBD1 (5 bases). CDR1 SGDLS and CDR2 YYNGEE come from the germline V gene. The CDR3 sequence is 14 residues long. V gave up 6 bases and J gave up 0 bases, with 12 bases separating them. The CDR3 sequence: CASKEGLLNTEAFF. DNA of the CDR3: TGTGCCAGCAAGGAGGGGCTACTGAACACTGAAGCTTTCTTT.

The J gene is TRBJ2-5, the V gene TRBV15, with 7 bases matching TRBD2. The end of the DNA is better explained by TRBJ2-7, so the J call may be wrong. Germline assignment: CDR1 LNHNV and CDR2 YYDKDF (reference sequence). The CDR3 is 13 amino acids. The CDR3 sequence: CATSRAGGIEQYF. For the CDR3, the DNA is TGTGCCACCAGCAGGGCCGGGGGGATCGAGCAGTACTTC.

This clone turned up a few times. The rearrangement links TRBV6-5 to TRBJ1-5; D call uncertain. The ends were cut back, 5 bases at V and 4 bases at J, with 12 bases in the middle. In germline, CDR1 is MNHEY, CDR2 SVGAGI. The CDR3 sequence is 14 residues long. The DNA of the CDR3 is TGTGCCAGCAGTGAAAGCGGGGAGAATCAGCCCCAGCATTTT. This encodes CASSESGENQPQHF.

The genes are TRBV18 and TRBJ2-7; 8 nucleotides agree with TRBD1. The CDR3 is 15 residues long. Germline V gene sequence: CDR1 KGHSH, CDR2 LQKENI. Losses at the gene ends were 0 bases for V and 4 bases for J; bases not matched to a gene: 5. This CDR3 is CASSPPGQGAYEQYF. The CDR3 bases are TGTGCCAGCTCACCACCCGGGCAGGGGGCTTACGAGCAGTACTTC.

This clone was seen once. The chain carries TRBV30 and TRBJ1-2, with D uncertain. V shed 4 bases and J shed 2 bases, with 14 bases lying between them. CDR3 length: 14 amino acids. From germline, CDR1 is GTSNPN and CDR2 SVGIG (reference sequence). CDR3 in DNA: TGTGCCTGGATTCTTCGCGGGGTAAACTATGGCTACACCTTC. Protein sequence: CAWILRGVNYGYTF.

CDR3 region: CASSPGTQYF. The CDR3 DNA reads as TGTGCCAGCAGCCCAGGAACGCAGTATTTT. The V call is TRBV7-8, the J call TRBJ2-3; D is ambiguous. The V and J ends lost 5 bases and 9 bases respectively, with 6 bases between them. Germline CDR1 reads SGHVS; CDR2 reads FQNEAQ. The CDR3 spans 10 residues.

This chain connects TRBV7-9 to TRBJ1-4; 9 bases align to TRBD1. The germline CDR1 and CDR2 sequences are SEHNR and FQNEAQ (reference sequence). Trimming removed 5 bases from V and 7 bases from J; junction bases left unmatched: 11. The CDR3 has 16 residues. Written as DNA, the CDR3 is TGTGCCAGCAGCCTGCACCCTAGACAGGGGGGTGAAAAACTGTTTTTT. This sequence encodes CASSLHPRQGGEKLFF. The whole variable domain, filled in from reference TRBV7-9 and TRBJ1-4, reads DTGVSQNPRHKITKRGQNVTFRCDPISEHNRLYWYRQTLGQGPEFLTYFQNEAQLEKSRLLSDRFSAERPKGSFSTLEIQRTEQGDSAMYLCASSLHPRQGGEKLFFGSGTQLSVL.